The rows below give T cell receptor beta chains drawn from one sample of a study of blood T cell repertoires in COVID-19. Produced via immunoSEQ multiplex PCR; TCRdb's table is partial and in-frame only. Here the sample spans some 42,000 clones, around 88% being singletons. The sample taken for sequencing was peripheral blood. The source of these receptors is a human donor in a cohort sampled during active COVID-19. Both conserved end residues are part of each CDR3. A D gene is named only where the DNA matches it firmly. Clone sizes are given selectively: once, few, many, or a class where the clone is expanded.

size: .
V: TRBV6-2/TRBV6-3
D: TRBD1
J: TRBJ2-7
DNA: TGTGCCAGCAGTTACTCCGGGACAGGGGGCTACGAGCAGTACTTC
CDR3: CASSYSGTGGYEQYF

size: .
V: TRBV3-1/TRBV3-2
D: .
J: TRBJ2-7
DNA: TGTGCCAGCAGCCAAGATGCTAGCGCCTACGAGCAGTACTTC
CDR3: CASSQDASAYEQYF

size: .
V: TRBV2
D: .
J: TRBJ1-5
DNA: TGTGCCAGCAGTGAGTTGAGAGTGTATAGCAATCAGCCCCAGCATTTT
CDR3: CASSELRVYSNQPQHF

size: .
V: TRBV29-1
D: .
J: TRBJ2-7
DNA: TGCAGCGTTCGTCGCTCCTACGAGCAGTACTTC
CDR3: CSVRRSYEQYF

size: .
V: TRBV3-1/TRBV3-2
D: .
J: TRBJ1-5
DNA: TGTGCCAGCAGCCAAGATTACAATCAGCCCCAGCATTTT
CDR3: CASSQDYNQPQHF

size: .
V: TRBV9
D: .
J: TRBJ1-3
DNA: TGTGCCAGCAGCGTAGACGAGGGAAACACCATATATTTT
CDR3: CASSVDEGNTIYF

size: .
V: TRBV9
D: .
J: TRBJ2-5
DNA: TGTGCCAGCAGCGTAGCTTATGGACAAAAAGAGACCCAGTACTTC
CDR3: CASSVAYGQKETQYF

size: .
V: TRBV11-2
D: .
J: TRBJ2-1
DNA: TGTGCCAGCAGCTTATCGGGGGGCCGGGGGAATGAGCAGTTCTTC
CDR3: CASSLSGGRGNEQFF

size: .
V: TRBV6-5
D: .
J: TRBJ1-6
DNA: TGTGCCAGCAGTTTAGCAGCGTTCAATTCACCCCTCCACTTT
CDR3: CASSLAAFNSPLHF

size: .
V: TRBV4-3
D: TRBD1
J: TRBJ2-7
DNA: TGCGCCAGCAGCCCGGGACAGGGTAGGTCCTACGAGCAGTACTTC
CDR3: CASSPGQGRSYEQYF

size: .
V: TRBV5-1
D: TRBD1
J: TRBJ2-7
DNA: TGCGCCAGCAGCGCCGTACCACCGGGACAGGGACCCTACGAGCAGTACTTC
CDR3: CASSAVPPGQGPYEQYF

size: .
V: TRBV5-4
D: TRBD2
J: TRBJ2-7
DNA: TGTGCCAGCAGCCCGACTAGCGGGGCCCTCTACGAGCAGTACTTC
CDR3: CASSPTSGALYEQYF

size: .
V: TRBV24-1
D: TRBD1
J: TRBJ1-2
DNA: TGTGCCACCAGTGATCCAGGGGGCGGCTACACCTTC
CDR3: CATSDPGGGYTF

size: .
V: TRBV14
D: TRBD1
J: TRBJ1-6
DNA: TGTGCCAGCACCAACTCGGGACAGTATAATTCACCCCTCCACTTT
CDR3: CASTNSGQYNSPLHF

size: medium-sized
V: TRBV6-1
D: TRBD2
J: TRBJ2-5
DNA: TGTGCCAGCAGTGAAACTAGCGGGATCGGTCCGGAGACCCAGTACTTC
CDR3: CASSETSGIGPETQYF

size: once
V: TRBV19
D: .
J: TRBJ1-1
DNA: TGTGCCAGTAGTATCGGGGGATTGAACACTGAAGCTTTCTTT
CDR3: CASSIGGLNTEAFF

size: .
V: TRBV6-2/TRBV6-3
D: .
J: TRBJ2-5
DNA: TGTGCCAGCAGTTACGAGTGGTGGGAGACCCAGTACTTC
CDR3: CASSYEWWETQYF

size: .
V: TRBV4-2
D: .
J: TRBJ1-3
DNA: TGTGCCAGCAGCCAAGATGTGAGCAGGGTCGGAGGAAACACCATATATTTT
CDR3: CASSQDVSRVGGNTIYF

size: once
V: TRBV29-1
D: .
J: TRBJ2-3
DNA: TGCAGCGTTGACAATCGCCAGGCTAGCACAGATACGCAGTATTTT
CDR3: CSVDNRQASTDTQYF

size: .
V: TRBV25-1
D: .
J: TRBJ2-3
DNA: TGTGCCAGCAGTGAACCCCGGGTGGCGAAGGATACGCAGTATTTT
CDR3: CASSEPRVAKDTQYF

size: few
V: TRBV7-9
D: .
J: TRBJ2-7
DNA: TGTGCCAGCAGCCCAGGGACCTACGAGCAGTACTTC
CDR3: CASSPGTYEQYF

size: once
V: TRBV7-2
D: .
J: TRBJ2-7
DNA: TGTGCCAGCAGCCCCTCCCTGGGGGAGGCTGACGAGCAGTACTTC
CDR3: CASSPSLGEADEQYF

size: .
V: TRBV6-2/TRBV6-3
D: .
J: TRBJ1-5
DNA: TGTGCCAGCAGTTACGGAGGTACTCATCAGCCCCAGCATTTT
CDR3: CASSYGGTHQPQHF

size: .
V: TRBV6-2/TRBV6-3
D: .
J: TRBJ2-5
DNA: TGTGCCAGCAGCCCGCGAGGTCTGACCCAGTACTTC
CDR3: CASSPRGLTQYF

size: .
V: TRBV11-2
D: .
J: TRBJ1-2
DNA: TGTGCCAGCAGCTTGTTACCGGGTTTCAACTATGGCTACACCTTC
CDR3: CASSLLPGFNYGYTF